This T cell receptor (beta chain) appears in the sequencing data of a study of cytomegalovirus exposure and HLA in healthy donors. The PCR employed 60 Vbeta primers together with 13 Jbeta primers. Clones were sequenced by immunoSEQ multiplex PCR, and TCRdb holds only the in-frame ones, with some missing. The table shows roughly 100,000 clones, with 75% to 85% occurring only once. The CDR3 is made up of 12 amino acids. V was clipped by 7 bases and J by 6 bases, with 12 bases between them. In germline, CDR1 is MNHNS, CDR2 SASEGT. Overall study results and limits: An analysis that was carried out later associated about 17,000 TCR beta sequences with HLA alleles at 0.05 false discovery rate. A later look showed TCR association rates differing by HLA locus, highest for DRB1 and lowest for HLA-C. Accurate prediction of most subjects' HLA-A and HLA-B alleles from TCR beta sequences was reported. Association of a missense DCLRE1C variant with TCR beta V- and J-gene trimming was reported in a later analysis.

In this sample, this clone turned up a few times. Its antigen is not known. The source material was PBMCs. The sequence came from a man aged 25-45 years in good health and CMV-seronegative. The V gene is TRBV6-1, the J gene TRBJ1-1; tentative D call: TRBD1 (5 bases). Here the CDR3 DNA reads TGTGCCAGCACCGACTGGGGGGCTGAAGCTTTCTTT. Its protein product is CASTDWGAEAFF.